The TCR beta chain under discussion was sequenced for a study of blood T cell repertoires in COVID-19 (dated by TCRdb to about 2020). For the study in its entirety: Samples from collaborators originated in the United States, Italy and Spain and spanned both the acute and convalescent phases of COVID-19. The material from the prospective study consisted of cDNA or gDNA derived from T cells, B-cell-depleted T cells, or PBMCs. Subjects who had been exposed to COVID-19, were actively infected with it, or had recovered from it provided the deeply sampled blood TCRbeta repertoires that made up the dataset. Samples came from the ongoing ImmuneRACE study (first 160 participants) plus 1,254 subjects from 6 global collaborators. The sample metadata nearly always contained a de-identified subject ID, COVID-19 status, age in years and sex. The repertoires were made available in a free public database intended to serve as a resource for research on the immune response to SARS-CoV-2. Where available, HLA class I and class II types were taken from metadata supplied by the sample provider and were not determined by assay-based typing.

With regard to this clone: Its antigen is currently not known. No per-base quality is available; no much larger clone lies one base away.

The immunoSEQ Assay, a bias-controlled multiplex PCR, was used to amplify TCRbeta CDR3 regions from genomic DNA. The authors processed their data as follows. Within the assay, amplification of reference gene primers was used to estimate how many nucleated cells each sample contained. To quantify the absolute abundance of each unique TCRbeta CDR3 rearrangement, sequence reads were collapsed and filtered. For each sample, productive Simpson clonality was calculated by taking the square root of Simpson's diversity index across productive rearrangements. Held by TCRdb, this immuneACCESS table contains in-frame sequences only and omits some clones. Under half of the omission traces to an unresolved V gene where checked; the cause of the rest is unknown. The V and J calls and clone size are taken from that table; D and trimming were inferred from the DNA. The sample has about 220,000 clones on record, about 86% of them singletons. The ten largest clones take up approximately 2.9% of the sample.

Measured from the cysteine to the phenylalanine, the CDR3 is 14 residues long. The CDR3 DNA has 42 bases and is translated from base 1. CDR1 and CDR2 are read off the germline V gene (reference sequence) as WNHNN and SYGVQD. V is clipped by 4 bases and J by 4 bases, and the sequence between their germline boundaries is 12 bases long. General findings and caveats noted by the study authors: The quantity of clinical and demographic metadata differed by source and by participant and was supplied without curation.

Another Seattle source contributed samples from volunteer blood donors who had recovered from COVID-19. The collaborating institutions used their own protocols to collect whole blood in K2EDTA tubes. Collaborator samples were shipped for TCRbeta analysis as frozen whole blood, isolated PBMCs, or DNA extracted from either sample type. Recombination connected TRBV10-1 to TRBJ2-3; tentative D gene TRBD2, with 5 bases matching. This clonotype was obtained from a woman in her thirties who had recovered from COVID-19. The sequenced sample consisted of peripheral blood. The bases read TGCGCCAGCAGTGCAACCCTAGCCTCAGATACGCAGTATTTT. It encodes CASSATLASDTQYF.